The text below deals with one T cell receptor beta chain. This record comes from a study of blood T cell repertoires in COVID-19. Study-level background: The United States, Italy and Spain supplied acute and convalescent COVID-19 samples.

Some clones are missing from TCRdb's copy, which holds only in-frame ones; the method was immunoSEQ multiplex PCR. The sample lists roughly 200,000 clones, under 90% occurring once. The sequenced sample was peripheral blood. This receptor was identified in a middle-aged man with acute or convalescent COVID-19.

The CDR3 nucleotides read TGCGCCAGCAGTGGGGGACAGGGGGGTACCTACGAGCAGTACTTC. This translates into CASSGGQGGTYEQYF. V gene TRBV10-2 combines with J gene TRBJ2-7, with 11 bases fitting TRBD1. The CDR3 consists of 15 residues. Germline V gene sequence: CDR1 WSHSY, CDR2 SAAADI. Trimming at V came to 4 bases and at J to 2 bases, leaving 4 bases not matched to a gene.